Following are 8 T cell receptor beta chains from one sample sequenced in a study of blood T cell repertoires in COVID-19. Only in-frame clones appear in the TCRdb table, and some are missing; sequencing was by immunoSEQ multiplex PCR. The sample has under 200,000 clones; around nine tenths are singletons. The specimen sequenced was peripheral blood. Receptor source: a man aged 55 to 70 with COVID-19, enrolled during active disease.

The chain employs TRBV7-2 and TRBJ2-4, with 8 positions matching TRBD1. CDR1 and CDR2 (germline): SGHTA, FQGNSA. V gave up 5 bases and J gave up 5 bases; unmatched junction bases: 2. The CDR3 covers 13 residues. This CDR3 is CASSGQGQNIQYF. The CDR3 DNA reads TGTGCCAGCAGCGGACAGGGCCAAAACATTCAGTACTTC.

V and J are TRBV7-9 and TRBJ2-1; 9 nucleotides align to TRBD2. The germline V gene encodes CDR1 SEHNR and CDR2 FQNEAQ (reference sequence). The V gene end was trimmed by 3 bases and the J gene end by 7 bases; junction bases not matched to a gene: 7. The CDR3 spans 15 residues. This CDR3 is CASSFGASGTNEQFF. In nucleotides, the CDR3 is TGTGCCAGCAGCTTTGGGGCTAGCGGGACGAATGAGCAGTTCTTC.

The J gene is TRBJ2-2, the V gene TRBV11-2; 10 positions agree with TRBD1. The CDR3 consists of 15 residues. V was clipped by 5 bases and J by 4 bases; unmatched bases: 4. Germline CDR1 is SGHAT and CDR2 is FQNNGV. The CDR3 reads CASSIGQGVTGELFF. The CDR3 nucleotides are TGTGCCAGCAGCATCGGACAGGGGGTCACCGGGGAGCTGTTTTTT.

The chain carries TRBV27 and TRBJ1-6; 8 positions agree with TRBD1. The CDR3 is 15 residues long. The germline V gene encodes CDR1 MNHEY and CDR2 SMNVEV (reference sequence). The V and J ends lost 5 bases and 0 bases, in that order; junction bases with no gene match: 0. This CDR3 reads CASSTGGSYNSPLHF. Written as DNA, the CDR3 is TGTGCCAGCAGTACAGGGGGCTCCTATAATTCACCCCTCCACTTT.

The chain combines TRBV7-5 with TRBJ2-7; the table names TRBD1, a call not compared with the DNA. TRBV7-5 corresponds to a pseudogene. This CDR3 region has 15 residues. The CDR3 sequence: CARSLGGQGPYEQYF. As DNA, the CDR3 is TGTGCCAGAAGCTTAGGGGGACAGGGCCCCTACGAGCAGTACTTC.

This chain uses TRBV10-3 with TRBJ2-7, with 7 bases aligning to TRBD2. The CDR3 totals 15 residues. Germline assignment: CDR1 ENHRY and CDR2 SYGVKD. The junction had 7 bases not matched to a gene; V was cut back by 2 bases and J by 3 bases. For the CDR3, the DNA is TGTGCCATCAGTGAGGGGGGAGGGATGAGCTACGAGCAGTACTTC. This codes for CAISEGGGMSYEQYF.

The chain carries TRBV30 and TRBJ2-7, with 12 bases matching TRBD2. Germline V gene sequence: CDR1 GTSNPN, CDR2 SVGIG (reference sequence). V trimming: 2 bases; J trimming: 4 bases; junction bases outside the gene matches: 6. This CDR3 is built from 15 residues. CDR3 coding DNA: TGTGCCTGGAGTAGATCTAGCGGGAGGGGATACGAGCAGTACTTC. Translation gives CAWSRSSGRGYEQYF.

J is TRBJ2-7 and V is TRBV3-1 (or the pseudogene TRBV3-2); 10 bases agree with TRBD1. Germline V lookup: CDR1 LGHDT, CDR2 YNNKEL (reference sequence). This CDR3 contains 14 residues. The V and J ends lost 5 bases and 4 bases, in that order; junction bases with no gene match: 5. This CDR3 reads CASSRRDRGYEQYF. The CDR3 bases are TGTGCCAGCAGCAGGCGGGACAGGGGTTACGAGCAGTACTTC.